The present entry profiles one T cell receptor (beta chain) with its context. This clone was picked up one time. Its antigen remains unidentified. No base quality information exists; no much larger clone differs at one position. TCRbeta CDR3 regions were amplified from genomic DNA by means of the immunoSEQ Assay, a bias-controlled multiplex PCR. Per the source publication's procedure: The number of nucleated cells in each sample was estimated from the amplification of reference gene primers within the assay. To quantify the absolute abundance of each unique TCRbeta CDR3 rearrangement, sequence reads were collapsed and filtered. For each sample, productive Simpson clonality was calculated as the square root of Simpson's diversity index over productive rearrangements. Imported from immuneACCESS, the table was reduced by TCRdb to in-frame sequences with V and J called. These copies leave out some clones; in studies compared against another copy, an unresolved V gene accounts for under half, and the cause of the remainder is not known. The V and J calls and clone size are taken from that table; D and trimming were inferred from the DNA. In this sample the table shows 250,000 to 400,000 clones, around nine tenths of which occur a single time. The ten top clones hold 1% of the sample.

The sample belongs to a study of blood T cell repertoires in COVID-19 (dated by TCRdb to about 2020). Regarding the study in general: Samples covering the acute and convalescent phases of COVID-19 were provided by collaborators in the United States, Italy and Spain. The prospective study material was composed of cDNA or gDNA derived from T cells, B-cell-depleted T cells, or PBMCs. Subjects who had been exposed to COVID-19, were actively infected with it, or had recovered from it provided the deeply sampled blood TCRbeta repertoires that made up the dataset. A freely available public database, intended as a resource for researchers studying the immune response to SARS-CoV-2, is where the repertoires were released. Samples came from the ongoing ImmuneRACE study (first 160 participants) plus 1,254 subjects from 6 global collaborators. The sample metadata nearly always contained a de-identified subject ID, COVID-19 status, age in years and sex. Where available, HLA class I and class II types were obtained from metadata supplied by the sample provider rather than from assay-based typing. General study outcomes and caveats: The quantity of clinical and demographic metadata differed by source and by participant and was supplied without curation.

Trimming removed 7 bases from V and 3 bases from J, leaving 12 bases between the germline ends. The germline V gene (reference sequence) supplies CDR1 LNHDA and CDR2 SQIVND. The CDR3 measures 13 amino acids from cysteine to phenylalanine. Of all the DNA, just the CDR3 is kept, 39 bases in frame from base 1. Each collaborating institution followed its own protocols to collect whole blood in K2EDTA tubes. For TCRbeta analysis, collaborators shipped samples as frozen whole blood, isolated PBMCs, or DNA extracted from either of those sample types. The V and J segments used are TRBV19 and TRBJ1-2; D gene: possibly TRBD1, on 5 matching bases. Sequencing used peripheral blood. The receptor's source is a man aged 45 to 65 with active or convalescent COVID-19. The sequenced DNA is TGTGCCAGTAACTCGGGCAGGGACTATGGCTACACCTTC. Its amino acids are CASNSGRDYGYTF.